Listed below are T cell receptor beta chains from one sample, sequenced in a study of identical twins. TCRdb analysed the 5' RACE reads with MiXCR anew, one entry per CDR3 protein. The repertoire holds 500,000 to 550,000 distinct CDR3 sequences, with about 20% as singletons. The sample also formed part of further work on T cells expressing NK-cell markers.

Source material: CD4+ T cells sorted from blood. Receptor source: a woman in her late teens or twenties in good health. CDR3s include the opening cysteine and the closing phenylalanine or tryptophan. Each record gives: clone size, V gene, D gene, J gene, CDR3 protein, CDR3 DNA. A D gene is named only where the DNA matches it firmly. Clone size is not always given. Where it is, it says once, few, many or a class for expanded clones.

few	TRBV20-1	TRBD2	TRBJ2-1	CSARISGGGNEQFF	TGCAGTGCTAGAATTTCGGGGGGTGGTAATGAGCAGTTCTTC
few	TRBV12-3/TRBV12-4	.	TRBJ1-1	CASSSGHAPNTEAFF	TGTGCCAGCAGTTCGGGGCACGCCCCGAACACTGAAGCTTTCTTT
few	TRBV21-1	.	TRBJ2-7	CASSPPGETPYEQYF	TGTGCCAGCAGCCCCCCGGGGGAGACTCCCTACGAGCAGTACTTC
once	TRBV9	.	TRBJ2-5	CASSGPEPGETQYF	TGTGCCAGCAGCGGACCAGAGCCCGGAGAGACCCAGTACTTC
few	TRBV7-9	.	TRBJ2-3	CASSQWQGDGADTQYF	TGTGCCAGCAGCCAGTGGCAGGGAGATGGAGCAGATACGCAGTATTTT
.	TRBV5-1	.	TRBJ2-1	CASSGWGKGSYNEQFF	TGCGCCAGCAGCGGGTGGGGGAAGGGGTCGTACAATGAGCAGTTCTTC
few	TRBV7-2	.	TRBJ2-5	CASTPYKYQETQYF	TGTGCCAGCACCCCATACAAGTACCAAGAGACCCAGTACTTC
.	TRBV2	TRBD1	TRBJ2-7	CAGGTGDPYEQYF	TGTGCCGGGGGGACAGGGGACCCCTACGAGCAGTACTTC
.	TRBV2	TRBD1	TRBJ2-7	CASKGDSPYEQYF	TGTGCCAGCAAGGGGGACAGTCCCTACGAGCAGTACTTC
.	TRBV10-2	TRBD2	TRBJ2-7	CASSEQLAGGYEQYF	TGCGCCAGCAGTGAGCAGCTAGCGGGAGGGTACGAGCAGTACTTC
few	TRBV10-3	TRBD2	TRBJ2-1	CAISEGLAGGGEQFF	TGTGCCATCAGTGAGGGACTAGCGGGAGGAGGTGAGCAGTTCTTC
many	TRBV12-3/TRBV12-4	.	TRBJ2-3	CASSRLSGTSTDTQYF	TGTGCCAGCAGTCGACTCAGCGGAACTAGCACAGATACGCAGTATTTT
many	TRBV3-1	.	TRBJ2-7	CASSPYGRGTSYEQYF	TGTGCCAGCAGCCCATACGGGCGCGGAACATCCTACGAGCAGTACTTC
few	TRBV7-9	.	TRBJ2-3	CASSPSQITDTQYF	TGTGCCAGCAGCCCCTCCCAGATCACAGATACGCAGTATTTT